Below are 3 T cell receptor beta chains sequenced from a single sample in a study of blood T cells in healthy people across ages. Together with a sample-barcoded 5' primer, a J-beta primer mix was included in a second PCR lasting about 7 to 11 cycles. TCRdb recomputed calls from the 5' RACE reads with MiXCR, one row per CDR3 protein. The repertoire holds some 1 million distinct CDR3 sequences, 45% seen once, with approximately 17% in the top ten. The sequencing sample was made of blood. The source is an older woman in good health.

In this sample, this clonotype turned up a few times. This chain uses TRBV5-1 with TRBJ2-5; TRBD2 is a possible D gene (5 bases). The CDR3 contains 14 residues. Germline values: CDR1 SGHRS, CDR2 YFSETQ. V was trimmed by 4 bases and J by 5 bases, leaving 15 bases between them. The CDR3 DNA reads TGCGCCAGCAGCCCGGACCTAGCCGGCGAGACCCAGTACTTC. This codes for CASSPDLAGETQYF.

The V gene is TRBV20-1, the J gene TRBJ1-6; D gene ambiguous. V was pared by 0 bases and J by 7 bases, with 7 bases between. Germline V lookup: CDR1 DFQATT, CDR2 SNEGSKA (reference sequence). This CDR3 is built from 13 residues. The CDR3 bases are TGCAGTGCTAGAGATCTACGGAATTCACCCCTCCACTTT. It translates to CSARDLRNSPLHF.

The rearrangement joins TRBV5-5 to TRBJ2-1; no clear D gene. Germline assignment: CDR1 SGHKS and CDR2 YYEKEE (reference sequence). CDR3 size: 11 residues. The ends were cut back, 4 bases at V and 12 bases at J, with 11 bases in the middle. CDR3 sequence reads: CASSNQLVQFF. The CDR3 DNA reads TGTGCCAGCAGCAACCAGCTCGTGCAGTTCTTC.